This T cell receptor (beta chain) was retrieved from a study of blood T cell repertoires in COVID-19. Study-wide context: The origin of the acute and convalescent COVID-19 samples was the United States, Italy and Spain. T cells, B-cell-depleted T cells, or PBMCs supplied cDNA or gDNA.

The Seattle site enrolled patients during active infection and followed them longitudinally. CDR1 is MNHNY, CDR2 SVGAGI, per germline (reference sequence). V shed 6 bases and J shed 10 bases, with 13 bases lying between them. This CDR3 spans 11 amino acids. TCRdb's copy holds only in-frame clones and misses some; the assay was immunoSEQ multiplex PCR. The sample shows 300,000 to 350,000 clones, roughly 89% of them seen only once. The clonotype comes from a man between 25 and 39 years old with COVID-19, enrolled during active disease. This sequence joins TRBV6-6 and TRBJ2-7, with D maybe TRBD1 (6 bases). The material sequenced was peripheral blood. Here the CDR3 reads CASSPGTQQYF. The DNA of the CDR3 is TGTGCCAGCAGCCCAGGGACACAACAGTACTTC.